The 20 T cell receptor beta chains given below trace back to one sample, sequenced in a study of blood T cell repertoires in COVID-19. TCRdb keeps only in-frame clones here, not all; method: immunoSEQ multiplex PCR. The sample has 280,000 or so clones, roughly 87% seen once. The sequenced sample consisted of peripheral blood. The receptors here all came from a human donor in a cohort sampled during active COVID-19.

The V and J genes are TRBV6-5 and TRBJ1-1; maybe TRBD1 (6 bases). The CDR3 contains 13 residues. Germline values: CDR1 MNHEY, CDR2 SVGAGI. V shed 5 bases and J shed 0 bases, with 7 bases lying between them. The CDR3 DNA is TGTGCCAGCAGTAGGACAGTGAACACTGAAGCTTTCTTT. Translating gives CASSRTVNTEAFF.

This clone was counted a single time. The gene calls are TRBV27 and TRBJ1-2; weak D call: TRBD1 (5 bases). Germline V lookup: CDR1 MNHEY, CDR2 SMNVEV (reference sequence). The ends were cut back, 3 bases at V and 3 bases at J, with 14 bases in the middle. The length of the CDR3 is 15 residues. The CDR3 here is CASSFRQPIYYGYTF. Here the CDR3 DNA reads TGTGCCAGCAGTTTTCGACAGCCAATCTACTATGGCTACACCTTC.

This clone has a handful of counts. The chain carries TRBV6-2 or TRBV6-3 and TRBJ2-7; 7 bases map to TRBD1. V shed 2 bases and J 2 bases; nucleotides not matched to a gene: 12. Germline-derived CDR1 and CDR2 are MNHEY and SVGEGT. The CDR3 contains 17 residues. CDR3 region: CASSYITRPGQPYEQYF. The CDR3 region has the DNA TGTGCCAGCAGTTACATAACCAGACCGGGACAGCCCTACGAGCAGTACTTC.

The chain employs TRBV29-1 and TRBJ2-2; 8 nucleotides align to TRBD1. The CDR3 has 13 amino acids. V was clipped by 8 bases and J by 5 bases; unmatched bases: 7. CDR1 is SQVTM, CDR2 ANQGSEA, per germline. CDR3 amino acids: CSTSGQVTGELFF. The CDR3 coding sequence is TGCAGCACATCGGGACAGGTGACCGGGGAGCTGTTTTTT.

This chain joins TRBV9 and TRBJ2-3, with 10 bases lining up with TRBD2. V trimming: 2 bases; J trimming: 1 base; junction bases outside the gene matches: 4. In germline, CDR1 is SGDLS, CDR2 YYNGEE. The CDR3 has 16 residues. The CDR3 protein is CASSVDGTSGTDTQYF. Written as DNA, the CDR3 is TGTGCCAGCAGCGTGGACGGGACTAGCGGCACAGATACGCAGTATTTT.

This CDR3 is CASSQGADTEAFF. The CDR3 nucleotides read TGTGCCAGCTCACAGGGGGCGGACACTGAAGCTTTCTTT. The chain employs TRBV18 and TRBJ1-1; 7 bases agree with TRBD1. Germline V gene data show CDR1 as KGHSH and CDR2 as LQKENI. V was clipped by 4 bases and J by 3 bases; unmatched bases: 2. CDR3 length: 13 residues.

The chain employs TRBV28 and TRBJ1-5, with D tentatively TRBD1 (5 bases). Per germline, CDR1 MDHEN and CDR2 SYDVKM. The CDR3 extends over 14 amino acids. Trimming cost V 10 bases and J 5 bases, with 18 bases left between them. CDR3 sequence reads: CATQGAPAYQPQHF. CDR3 DNA sequence: TGTGCCACACAAGGGGCTCCGGCGTATCAGCCCCAGCATTTT.

The chain couples TRBV2 to TRBJ2-7; 8 nucleotides match TRBD1. CDR3 length equals 12 residues. V was clipped by 8 bases and J by 6 bases; unmatched bases: 6. The germline gives CDR1 SNHLY, CDR2 FYNNEI. The CDR3, as DNA: TGTGCCAGCGACAGGGGCTCTGGCGAGCAGTACTTC. Protein sequence: CASDRGSGEQYF.

This clone was counted once. The chain carries TRBV12-5 and TRBJ2-1; D gene uncertain. The CDR3 covers 12 residues. Germline CDR1 is LGHNT and CDR2 is FRNRAP. V lost 6 bases to trimming and J lost 3 bases, with 6 bases between them. CDR3 protein: CASGLIYNEQFF. The CDR3 DNA sequence: TGTGCTAGTGGCCTTATCTACAATGAGCAGTTCTTC.

This chain uses TRBV2 with TRBJ2-7, with D possibly being TRBD2 (6 bases). V lost 0 bases and J lost 0, with 12 bases in between. The CDR3 extends over 16 amino acids. Germline CDR1 is SNHLY and CDR2 is FYNNEI. The CDR3 nucleotides read TGTGCCAGCAGTGAAGCTTTTGCGGGACCCTCCTACGAGCAGTACTTC. Translation: CASSEAFAGPSYEQYF.

The V and J genes are TRBV12-5 and TRBJ2-1, with D perhaps matching TRBD2 (5 bases). CDR1 is LGHNT and CDR2 is FRNRAP in the germline V gene. Trimming stripped 8 bases from V and 2 bases from J, with 10 bases between. The CDR3 contains 13 residues. For the CDR3, the DNA is TGTGCTAGTATCGAGGGTACCTACAATGAGCAGTTCTTC. The encoded protein is CASIEGTYNEQFF.

The chain has TRBV2 and TRBJ2-1, with a tentative D call TRBD2 (6 bases). The CDR3 loop spans 15 amino acids. Germline V CDR1 and CDR2: SNHLY, FYNNEI. V was pared by 8 bases and J by 7 bases, with 21 bases between. The DNA for the CDR3 is TGTGCCAGCGCCAAGGGCCGGGACTTCTCAAATGAGCAGTTCTTC. Its protein is CASAKGRDFSNEQFF.

The V and J genes are TRBV28 and TRBJ2-5; D is unclear. CDR3 length: 14 amino acids. Trimming removed 3 bases from V and 5 bases from J, with 13 bases in between. Germline V gene sequence: CDR1 MDHEN, CDR2 SYDVKM. CDR3 bases: TGTGCCAGCAGTTTGATGAGGCTCGCGGAGACCCAGTACTTC. This gives the protein CASSLMRLAETQYF.

The chain employs TRBV7-2 and TRBJ2-1; TRBD2 matches 12 bases. V lost 6 bases, J lost 9 bases, and 9 bases stayed unmatched. Germline V gene data show CDR1 as SGHTA and CDR2 as FQGNSA. This CDR3 comprises 15 residues. CDR3 residues: CASSSALAGGGEQFF. Written as DNA, the CDR3 is TGTGCCAGCAGTTCAGCCCTAGCGGGAGGGGGTGAGCAGTTCTTC.

The rearrangement uses TRBV3-1 (or the pseudogene TRBV3-2) and TRBJ2-1; tentative D call: TRBD1 (5 bases). V was clipped by 3 bases and J by 10 bases, with 16 bases between them. CDR1 is LGHDT, CDR2 YNNKEL, per germline (reference sequence). This CDR3 comprises 14 residues. CDR3 in amino acids: CASSQDNLNREQFF. CDR3 DNA: TGTGCCAGCAGCCAGGACAACCTGAACCGGGAGCAGTTCTTC.

This clone appeared a single time. The chain recombines TRBV5-1 with TRBJ1-1; 7 nucleotides line up with TRBD1. Germline values: CDR1 SGHRS, CDR2 YFSETQ. V lost 0 bases and J lost 9; bases outside the gene matches: 5. CDR3 length: 13 amino acids. CDR3 bases: TGCGCCAGCAGCTTGGCCGGGACAGAAAAAGCTTTCTTT. This encodes CASSLAGTEKAFF.

Only a few counts were recorded for this clone. The rearrangement joins TRBV25-1 to TRBJ1-4; TRBD1 matches 7 bases. Germline values: CDR1 MGHDK, CDR2 SYGVNS. The CDR3 is 14 residues long. The trim removed 6 bases at V and 2 bases at J, leaving 3 bases unmatched. CDR3 sequence (DNA): TGTGCCAGCAGCCTGACAGGGACTAATGAAAAACTGTTTTTT. It translates to CASSLTGTNEKLFF.

The rearrangement uses TRBV29-1 and TRBJ2-1; 9 nucleotides align to TRBD2. In germline, CDR1 is SQVTM, CDR2 ANQGSEA. V lost 4 bases, J lost 7 bases, and 5 bases stayed unmatched. CDR3 length: 13 amino acids. The DNA of the CDR3 is TGCAGCGTTGGGGCGGGAGGGAGAAATGAGCAGTTCTTC. Translating gives CSVGAGGRNEQFF.

About this clone: Other DNA sequences from this sample encode an identical CDR3 as well. The chain combines TRBV27 with TRBJ1-5, with 7 nucleotides matching TRBD1. The germline gives CDR1 MNHEY, CDR2 SMNVEV (reference sequence). This CDR3 contains 15 residues. V was pared by 5 bases and J by 4 bases, with 8 bases of the junction left unmatched. The CDR3 loop reads CASSLQKGANQPQHF. In DNA, the CDR3 is TGTGCCAGCAGTCTTCAGAAGGGGGCGAATCAGCCCCAGCATTTT.

V and J are TRBV2 and TRBJ2-3; possible D gene TRBD2, 5 bases. Germline values: CDR1 SNHLY, CDR2 FYNNEI. The length of the CDR3 is 13 residues. The ends were cut back, 11 bases at V and 3 bases at J, with 15 bases in the middle. CDR3 DNA sequence: TGTGCCGCATCAGAAGGAGGAACAGATACGCAGTATTTT. Protein: CAASEGGTDTQYF.